Described below is a single T cell receptor (beta chain) sequence and its context. V was pared by 4 bases and J by 2 bases, with 12 bases between. Germline CDR1 WSHSY, CDR2 SAAADI. The CDR3 is made up of 14 amino acids. TCRdb's table, derived via immunoSEQ multiplex PCR, lists solely in-frame clones and lacks some. This repertoire shows millions of clones, more than 90% found once; its top ten account for roughly 0.14%. The donors were adults (healthy and HIV-negative) with no recent acute infections or vaccinations. This sample is drawn from a study of shared clonotypes between healthy human individuals. Study overall: CD8 memory received one plate per donor, CD8 naive two, CD4 memory three and CD4 naive three.

The receptor's source is a young man in good health. Sequencing was carried out using naive CD4+ T cells sorted from blood. As to subset: CD45RA+ positively selected. The chain recombines TRBV10-2 with TRBJ2-7; D not resolved. The CDR3 DNA reads TGCGCCAGCAGTGTGGCCCTGAGGCCCTACGAGCAGTACTTC. This sequence encodes CASSVALRPYEQYF.